This TCR beta chain was captured in a study of response to subunit inactivated influenza vaccine. TCRdb reanalysed the RT-PCR reads using MiXCR and keeps one entry per CDR3 protein. The table shows about 190,000 distinct CDR3 sequences, with over 13% occurring only once. The CDR3 spans 13 residues. The germline CDR1 and CDR2 sequences are GTSNPN and SVGIG (reference sequence). V lost 1 base and J lost 5, with 9 bases in between. The source of this sequence is a middle-aged man who received an inactivated influenza vaccine. The chain has TRBV30 and TRBJ2-1; perhaps TRBD1 as D (5 bases). The sample here was CD8+ T cells sorted from PBMCs, taken around 5 days after vaccination. The CDR3 nucleotides read TGTGCCTGGAGTGACGACAGCCACAATGAGCAGTTCTTC. It specifies CAWSDDSHNEQFF.